The rows below give T cell receptor beta chains drawn from one sample of a study of blood T cells in healthy people across ages. Using its own MiXCR run on the 5' RACE reads, TCRdb lists one record per CDR3 protein. This sample carries 550,000 to 800,000 distinct CDR3 sequences, about a third of them seen once, and the ten largest clones take just over 15%. The specimen was blood. The receptor source for this set is a woman at least 80 years old in good health. Both conserved end residues are part of each CDR3. A D gene is named only where the DNA matches it firmly. Expanded clones are given a class, and other clones once, few, many or no size at all.

NA	TRBV12-3/TRBV12-4	NA	TRBJ2-3	16	CASLSRKKTLRDTQYF	TGTGCCAGCCTATCCCGAAAAAAGACACTTCGGGATACGCAGTATTTT
NA	TRBV5-1	NA	TRBJ2-7	12	CASSRVRGEQYF	TGCGCCAGCAGCCGCGTCAGGGGCGAGCAGTACTTC
few	TRBV7-2	NA	TRBJ2-7	14	CASRPGQPSDEQYF	TGTGCCAGCAGACCGGGACAACCAAGCGACGAGCAGTACTTC
many	TRBV20-1	NA	TRBJ1-2	15	CSALPGRGQWGGYTF	TGCAGTGCCCTGCCGGGCAGGGGCCAATGGGGAGGCTACACCTTC
few	TRBV4-2	TRBD1	TRBJ1-3	16	CASSQSGTGGGNTIYF	TGTGCCAGCAGCCAGTCCGGGACAGGGGGCGGAAACACCATATATTTT
many	TRBV24-1	NA	TRBJ1-2	14	CATSDKQGRDGYTF	TGTGCCACCAGTGATAAACAGGGCCGGGATGGCTACACCTTC
many	TRBV12-3/TRBV12-4	TRBD2	TRBJ2-1	15	CASSLLAGIYNEQFF	TGTGCCAGCAGTTTACTAGCGGGGATCTACAATGAGCAGTTCTTC
NA	TRBV20-1	TRBD1	TRBJ1-1	14	CSAGAPTGGREAFF	TGCAGTGCCGGGGCCCCCACAGGGGGACGTGAAGCTTTCTTT
few	TRBV14	TRBD2	TRBJ2-1	16	CASSHVAGGRYNEQFF	TGTGCCAGCAGCCACGTTGCGGGGGGGCGTTACAATGAGCAGTTCTTC
few	TRBV20-1	NA	TRBJ1-6	13	CSARAQTRLPPHF	TGCAGTGCCAGAGCGCAGACTCGTCTGCCCCCCCACTTT
NA	TRBV3-1	TRBD1	TRBJ1-6	14	CASSPRTGDSPLHF	TGTGCCAGCAGCCCCCGGACAGGCGATTCACCCCTCCACTTT
NA	TRBV20-1	NA	TRBJ2-5	13	CSTGTGTQETQYF	TGCAGTACTGGAACAGGAACGCAAGAGACCCAGTACTTC
many	TRBV10-3	TRBD1	TRBJ1-1	14	CAISVDRGNTEAFF	TGTGCCATCAGTGTTGACAGGGGGAACACTGAAGCTTTCTTT
many	TRBV15	NA	TRBJ2-6	17	CATSRDRGLAGANVLTF	TGTGCCACCAGCAGAGATCGGGGGCTCGCTGGGGCCAACGTCCTGACTTTC
once	TRBV24-1	NA	TRBJ2-7	11	CATNDIYEQYF	TGTGCCACCAATGACATCTACGAGCAGTACTTC
NA	TRBV4-1	NA	TRBJ1-2	16	CASSQGQSHANYGYTF	TGCGCCAGCAGCCAAGGACAGTCCCATGCTAACTATGGCTACACCTTC
many	TRBV20-1	NA	TRBJ1-1	14	CSPDQAGINTEAFF	TGCAGTCCCGATCAGGCAGGGATTAACACTGAAGCTTTCTTT
many	TRBV29-1	NA	TRBJ2-1	13	CSGGGLLGNEQFF	TGCAGCGGGGGAGGTCTTTTAGGCAATGAGCAGTTCTTC
many	TRBV2	TRBD2	TRBJ2-3	15	CASSVTSGRTDTQYF	TGTGCCAGCAGTGTTACTAGCGGTAGGACAGATACGCAGTATTTT
many	TRBV5-1	NA	TRBJ2-3	14	CASSGFGGTDTQYF	TGCGCCAGCAGCGGGTTCGGGGGAACAGATACGCAGTATTTT
few	TRBV7-2	NA	TRBJ2-1	16	CASSLPNHDPYNEQFF	TGTGCCAGCAGCCTGCCCAACCACGATCCCTACAATGAGCAGTTCTTC
NA	TRBV30	NA	TRBJ1-1	14	CAWRTTGSNTEAFF	TGTGCCTGGAGAACCACAGGGTCGAACACTGAAGCTTTCTTT
few	TRBV27	NA	TRBJ1-1	13	CASSLREGLDAFF	TGTGCCAGCAGTTTAAGAGAGGGGTTAGACGCTTTCTTT
NA	TRBV7-3	TRBD2	TRBJ2-3	17	CASSLTGSAGGTDTQYF	TGTGCCAGCAGCTTAACGGGATCAGCGGGGGGCACAGATACGCAGTATTTT
few	TRBV12-3/TRBV12-4	NA	TRBJ1-5	16	CASTITPTAYNQPQHF	TGTGCCAGCACCATAACCCCAACGGCTTACAATCAGCCCCAGCATTTT
NA	TRBV20-1	NA	TRBJ1-1	12	CSAITGFTEAFF	TGCAGTGCTATTACAGGGTTCACTGAAGCTTTCTTT
few	TRBV6-2/TRBV6-3	NA	TRBJ1-1	11	CASGRDTEAFF	TGTGCCAGCGGACGGGACACTGAAGCTTTCTTT
many	TRBV29-1	TRBD2	TRBJ2-1	13	CSVETSAYNEQFF	TGCAGCGTTGAGACTAGCGCCTACAATGAGCAGTTCTTC
few	TRBV28	NA	TRBJ1-5	14	CASKLGVDNQPQHF	TGTGCCAGCAAATTAGGGGTTGATAATCAGCCCCAGCATTTT
many	TRBV13	NA	TRBJ2-1	13	CASSFRDFNEQFF	TGTGCCAGCAGCTTTCGGGATTTCAATGAGCAGTTCTTC
NA	TRBV30	NA	TRBJ1-2	12	CARSAGVGGYTF	TGTGCCCGGAGTGCAGGGGTGGGTGGCTACACCTTC
few	TRBV2	TRBD1	TRBJ2-1	15	CASSTRDRGVNEQFF	TGTGCCAGCAGTACCCGGGACAGGGGGGTGAATGAGCAGTTCTTC
NA	TRBV6-1	NA	TRBJ1-1	14	CASSSTARRAEAFF	TGTGCCAGCAGTTCGACAGCCCGGCGGGCTGAAGCTTTCTTT
NA	TRBV7-9	TRBD2	TRBJ2-1	15	CASSTKREGYNEQFF	TGTGCCAGCAGCACTAAGCGGGAGGGTTACAATGAGCAGTTCTTC
many	TRBV7-8	NA	TRBJ2-5	15	CASSLEGQGQETQYF	TGTGCCAGCAGCTTAGAGGGACAAGGCCAAGAGACCCAGTACTTC
many	TRBV6-2/TRBV6-3	NA	TRBJ1-2	14	CASSYSRLNYGYTF	TGTGCCAGCAGTTACTCGAGACTGAACTATGGCTACACCTTC
many	TRBV5-1	NA	TRBJ2-3	16	CASSFSLRGQTDTQYF	TGCGCCAGCAGCTTCTCCCTCCGGGGGCAAACAGATACGCAGTATTTT
many	TRBV7-6	TRBD1	TRBJ2-5	14	CASSATGTGQTQYF	TGTGCCAGCAGCGCCACCGGGACAGGACAGACCCAGTACTTC
NA	TRBV20-1	TRBD1	TRBJ1-5	13	CSAAGTGDQPQHF	TGCAGTGCCGCCGGGACAGGGGATCAGCCCCAGCATTTT
many	TRBV5-1	TRBD1	TRBJ2-1	15	CASGPGTGIYNEQFF	TGCGCCAGCGGCCCCGGGACAGGGATATACAATGAGCAGTTCTTC
many	TRBV4-1	TRBD2	TRBJ2-5	15	CASSQPGLGRETQYF	TGCGCCAGCAGCCAACCCGGACTAGGTCGGGAGACCCAGTACTTC
NA	TRBV5-1	NA	TRBJ2-3	15	CASGPQQGRTDTQYF	TGCGCCAGCGGACCGCAACAGGGACGCACAGATACGCAGTATTTT
many	TRBV7-9	NA	TRBJ2-3	16	CASSYWPGGTADTQYF	TGTGCCAGCAGCTACTGGCCGGGGGGCACCGCAGATACGCAGTATTTT
NA	TRBV12-3/TRBV12-4	NA	TRBJ1-6	14	CASSRGRENSPLHF	TGTGCCAGCAGTCGCGGTCGGGAGAATTCACCCCTCCACTTT
NA	TRBV19	NA	TRBJ2-1	14	CASSIDRVLNEQFF	TGTGCCAGTAGTATAGATCGGGTTCTCAATGAGCAGTTCTTC
many	TRBV4-2	NA	TRBJ2-7	16	CASSQDLGGNSYEQYF	TGTGCCAGCAGCCAAGATCTGGGGGGAAACTCCTACGAGCAGTACTTC
few	TRBV10-2	NA	TRBJ2-1	14	CASSDPGTHNEQFF	TGCGCCAGCAGTGACCCCGGGACCCACAATGAGCAGTTCTTC